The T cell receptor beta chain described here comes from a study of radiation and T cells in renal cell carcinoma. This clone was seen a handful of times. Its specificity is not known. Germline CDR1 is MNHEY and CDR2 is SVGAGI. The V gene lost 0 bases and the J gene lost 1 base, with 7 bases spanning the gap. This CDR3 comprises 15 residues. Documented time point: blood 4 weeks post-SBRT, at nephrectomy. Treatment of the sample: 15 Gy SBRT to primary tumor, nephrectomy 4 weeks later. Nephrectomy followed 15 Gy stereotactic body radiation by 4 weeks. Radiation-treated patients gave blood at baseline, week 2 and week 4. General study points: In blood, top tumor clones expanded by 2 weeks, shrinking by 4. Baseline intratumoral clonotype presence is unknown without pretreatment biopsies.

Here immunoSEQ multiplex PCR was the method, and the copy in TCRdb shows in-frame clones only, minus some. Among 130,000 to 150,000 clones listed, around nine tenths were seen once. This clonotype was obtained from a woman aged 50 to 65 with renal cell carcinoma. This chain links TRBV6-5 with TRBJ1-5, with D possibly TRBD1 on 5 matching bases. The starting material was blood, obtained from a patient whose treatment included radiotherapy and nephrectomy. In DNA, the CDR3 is TGTGCCAGCAGTTACTCCCGGACAAGCAATCAGCCCCAGCATTTT. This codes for CASSYSRTSNQPQHF.